These 19 T cell receptor beta chains were sequenced from one sample in a study of CD8 T cells in Susac syndrome (dated by TCRdb to the late 2010s). Library preparation used the immunoSEQ multiplex PCR assay. RNA was extracted with the RNeasy kit and roughly 0.45 to 1 ug was reverse transcribed using random hexamers. TCRdb took the public reads, trimmed them with fastp at Q25, ran MiXCR for clone calling and kept in-frame beta chains. When rows share a CDR3 protein, they turn into one entry using the most common DNA and genes. The sample profile shows about 240,000 distinct CDR3 sequences; approximately 95% of them were found once. Clones ranked in the top ten supply 0.08% to 0.11% of the sample. Sequenced material: CD4+ T cells from PBMCs. These receptors came from a human donor with Susac syndrome.

This chain links TRBV30 with TRBJ1-1; no reliable D call. Germline V gene sequence: CDR1 GTSNPN, CDR2 SVGIG (reference sequence). V was cut by 5 bases and J by 5 bases, with 9 bases left in between. CDR3 size: 11 residues. The CDR3 DNA follows: TGTGCCTGGGCTGCATCGACTGAAGCTTTCTTT. This gives the protein CAWAASTEAFF.

This rearrangement joins TRBV20-1 to TRBJ1-1, with 7 bases that match TRBD1. Germline V CDR1 and CDR2: DFQATT, SNEGSKA (reference sequence). The V gene end was trimmed by 5 bases and the J gene end by 2 bases; junction bases not matched to a gene: 5. The CDR3 runs 13 residues. The CDR3 nucleotides are TGCAGTGCTCAACAGGGGTCCAACACTGAAGCTTTCTTT. Translating gives CSAQQGSNTEAFF.

This chain's CDR3 is CAINRGQVTDTQYF. The DNA of the CDR3 is TGTGCCATCAATAGGGGACAGGTCACAGATACGCAGTATTTT. This rearrangement joins TRBV10-3 to TRBJ2-3; TRBD1 agrees at 8 bases. V shed 7 bases, J shed 2 bases, and the junction held 5 bases outside the gene matches. This CDR3 has 14 residues. Germline CDR1 is ENHRY and CDR2 is SYGVKD.

The rearrangement uses TRBV12-3 or TRBV12-4 and TRBJ1-4; D unresolved. Trimming left V 4 bases short and J 10 bases short, with 16 bases between. There are 14 residues in the CDR3. CDR3 region: CASSSTGRGGKLFF. The CDR3 nucleotides read TGTGCCAGCAGTTCCACCGGACGGGGAGGAAAACTGTTTTTT.

This chain joins TRBV20-1 and TRBJ2-1; TRBD2 matches at 7 bases. Germline lookup yields CDR1 DFQATT and CDR2 SNEGSKA (reference sequence). The CDR3 is 15 residues long. V shed 6 bases, J shed 2 bases, and the junction held 10 bases outside the gene matches. The CDR3 nucleotides are TGCAGTGCGCAACCGGGACTATCGACCTACAATGAGCAGTTCTTC. It encodes CSAQPGLSTYNEQFF.

The genes are TRBV5-4 and TRBJ1-2; perhaps TRBD1 as D (5 bases). Germline assignment: CDR1 SGHNT and CDR2 YYREEE (reference sequence). CDR3 length equals 15 residues. Trimming took 3 bases from V and 2 from J, leaving 14 bases between them. The CDR3 is CASSSRRGGNYGYTF. CDR3 nucleotide sequence: TGTGCCAGCAGCTCCAGGAGGGGAGGCAACTATGGCTACACCTTC.

J is TRBJ2-2 and V is TRBV9; D call uncertain. Germline CDR1 reads SGDLS; CDR2 reads YYNGEE. The CDR3 is 13 residues long. Trimming took off 6 bases at V and 3 bases at J, with 9 bases between the two ends. Written as DNA, the CDR3 is TGTGCCAGCACCCTGGTGGACACCGGGGAGCTGTTTTTT. This sequence encodes CASTLVDTGELFF.

This clonotype has a handful of counts. This chain connects TRBV19 to TRBJ2-2, with D perhaps TRBD2 (5 bases). Germline CDR1 is LNHDA and CDR2 is SQIVND (reference sequence). The V gene lost 1 base and the J gene lost 5 bases, with 8 bases spanning the gap. The CDR3 is made up of 14 amino acids. CDR3 residues: CASSIARGTGELFF. CDR3 nucleotides: TGTGCCAGTAGTATAGCCCGGGGAACCGGGGAGCTGTTTTTT.

V usage is TRBV4-1 and J usage is TRBJ2-3; no definite D call. Germline assignment: CDR1 MGHRA and CDR2 YSYEKL. This CDR3 spans 14 amino acids. With 3 bases removed from V and 5 bases from J, the gap between germline ends came to 12 bases. The chain's CDR3 is CASSQRSTGDTQYF. CDR3 in DNA: TGCGCCAGCAGCCAGCGGTCGACCGGAGATACGCAGTATTTT.

CDR3 loop: CAWNLPGEKLFF. For the CDR3, the DNA is TGTGCCTGGAATTTACCTGGTGAAAAACTGTTTTTT. V is TRBV30 and J is TRBJ1-4; D not resolved. V lost 4 bases and J lost 7, with 10 bases in between. This CDR3 region has 12 residues. Germline CDR1 and CDR2: GTSNPN and SVGIG (reference sequence).

V and J are TRBV15 and TRBJ1-5, with no clear D. The ends were cut back, 5 bases at V and 1 base at J, with 9 bases in the middle. Germline V gene sequence: CDR1 LNHNV, CDR2 YYDKDF (reference sequence). The length of the CDR3 is 14 residues. The CDR3 sequence: CATSGGSSNQPQHF. The DNA for the CDR3 is TGTGCCACCAGCGGCGGTTCGAGCAATCAGCCCCAGCATTTT.

This sequence joins TRBV3-1 and TRBJ2-7; 8 bases fit TRBD2. The CDR3 totals 12 residues. V was clipped by 2 bases and J by 7 bases; unmatched bases: 1. Germline-derived CDR1 and CDR2 are LGHDT and YNNKEL (reference sequence). The CDR3 is CASSQIAGEQYF. In DNA form, the CDR3 reads TGTGCCAGCAGCCAAATAGCGGGAGAGCAGTACTTC.

V gene TRBV11-3 combines with J gene TRBJ1-1; the D gene is possibly TRBD1 (6 bases). Per the germline V gene, CDR1 is SGHNT and CDR2 is YENEEA. This CDR3 region has 14 residues. V lost 4 bases and J lost 1, with 10 bases in between. DNA of the CDR3: TGTGCCAGCAGCTCGGGACACACGAACACTGAAGCTTTCTTT. It specifies CASSSGHTNTEAFF.

This sequence joins TRBV9 and TRBJ2-5; D possibly corresponds to TRBD1 (5 bases). This CDR3 has 13 residues. V shed 2 bases and J shed 5 bases, with 10 bases lying between them. CDR1 and CDR2 (germline): SGDLS, YYNGEE. This chain's CDR3 is CASSVRVGETQYF. Here the CDR3 DNA reads TGTGCCAGCAGCGTCAGGGTAGGGGAGACCCAGTACTTC.

The chain links TRBV28 to TRBJ2-1; 7 bases are shared with TRBD2. CDR3 length: 15 amino acids. Trimming at V came to 2 bases and at J to 8 bases, leaving 9 bases not matched to a gene. CDR1 MDHEN and CDR2 SYDVKM come from the germline V gene. This CDR3 is CASSLLSAGEHEQFF. The CDR3 DNA reads as TGTGCCAGCAGTTTACTCTCGGCGGGAGAACATGAGCAGTTCTTC.

V gene TRBV29-1 combines with J gene TRBJ1-1, with a tentative D call TRBD1 (6 bases). The CDR3 length is 12 residues. Trimming took 8 bases from V and 3 from J, leaving 13 bases between them. Germline-derived CDR1 and CDR2 are SQVTM and ANQGSEA. The DNA for the CDR3 is TGCAGCACCTTGGAGGGGGACACTGAAGCTTTCTTT. Translating it yields CSTLEGDTEAFF.

The CDR3 nucleotides read TGTGCCAGCTCACAACCCGTAACCGGGAAATACGAGCAGTACTTC. Amino acids: CASSQPVTGKYEQYF. The chain recombines TRBV18 with TRBJ2-7; tentative D call: TRBD2 (5 bases). The germline V gene has CDR1 KGHSH and CDR2 LQKENI. CDR3 size: 15 residues. Trimming removed 4 bases at V and 4 bases at J, with 17 bases between.

The chain couples TRBV2 to TRBJ2-7; 7 positions agree with TRBD1. Germline CDR1 SNHLY, CDR2 FYNNEI. There are 19 residues in the CDR3. With 5 bases clipped from V and 0 bases from J, the junction kept 19 bases outside the gene matches. DNA for the CDR3: TGTGCCAGCAGTTCCTCCGGGACAGAAAGGCTAAGGGACTCCTACGAGCAGTACTTC. This sequence encodes CASSSSGTERLRDSYEQYF.

V is TRBV30 and J is TRBJ2-1, with D hard to call. This CDR3 is built from 10 residues. Trimming shortened V by 6 bases and J by 5 bases, and 5 bases separated the two germline ends. Germline V CDR1 and CDR2: GTSNPN, SVGIG (reference sequence). The CDR3 DNA sequence: TGTGCCTGTTTTAACAATGAGCAGTTCTTC. Its translation is CACFNNEQFF.